Shown below are 6 T cell receptor beta chains from a single sample sequenced in a study of blood T cell repertoires in COVID-19. Generated by immunoSEQ multiplex PCR, the TCRdb table keeps only in-frame clones and is missing some. The repertoire has fewer than 450,000 clones, 70% to 90% of them found once; the top ten carry roughly 13%. The specimen sequenced was peripheral blood. The source of these receptors is a woman between 45 and 65 years old with COVID-19, enrolled during active disease.

This clone came up a few times. V gene TRBV4-2 combines with J gene TRBJ1-6; tentative D call: TRBD1 (5 bases). CDR1 is LGHNA and CDR2 is YNFKEQ in the germline V gene. V dropped 0 bases and J dropped 0 bases, with 21 bases sitting between them. CDR3 length equals 21 residues. As DNA, the CDR3 is TGTGCCAGCAGCCAAGAAATCGGCAGGGAATTTTCGAGCTCCTATAATTCACCCCTCCACTTT. It codes for CASSQEIGREFSSSYNSPLHF.

This rearrangement joins TRBV5-6 to TRBJ2-1, with unresolved D. The germline V and J ends were trimmed by 3 bases and 4 bases, with 11 bases remaining between them. The germline CDR1 and CDR2 sequences are SGHDT and YYEEEE. This CDR3 comprises 14 residues. DNA of the CDR3: TGTGCCAGCAGCTCCCGCTACCAATACAATGAGCAGTTCTTC. It encodes CASSSRYQYNEQFF.

The chain links TRBV21-1 to TRBJ1-6; TRBD1, the table's D call, lacks a check against the DNA. TRBV21-1 is a pseudogene. CDR3 length: 16 residues. In nucleotides, the CDR3 is TGTGCCAGCAGCAAAGGGAGAGACAGGGGCAATTCACCCCTCCACTTT. It translates to CASSKGRDRGNSPLHF.

The chain is built from TRBV7-6 and TRBJ2-7; possible D gene TRBD2, 5 bases. The CDR3 covers 15 residues. Germline lookup yields CDR1 SGHVS and CDR2 FNYEAQ. The V end lost 4 bases, the J end lost 3 bases, and 16 bases lay between the germline ends. CDR3 amino acids: CASSSSGEGGYEQYF. The CDR3 DNA follows: TGTGCCAGCAGCTCTTCAGGAGAGGGCGGCTACGAGCAGTACTTC.

This chain joins TRBV6-2 or TRBV6-3 and TRBJ1-1; TRBD1 matches at 7 bases. Germline trimming cut 2 bases from V and 0 bases from J; bases unmatched to any gene: 6. The CDR3 loop spans 16 amino acids. Germline assignment: CDR1 MNHEY and CDR2 SVGEGT. CDR3: CASSYPSGQMNTEAFF. The CDR3 DNA follows: TGTGCCAGCAGTTACCCCTCGGGACAGATGAACACTGAAGCTTTCTTT.

The chain joins TRBV5-1 to TRBJ2-1, with TRBD2 matching over 8 bases. V gave up 6 bases and J gave up 7 bases; unmatched junction bases: 9. The CDR3 consists of 14 residues. Germline values: CDR1 SGHRS, CDR2 YFSETQ. CDR3 in DNA: TGCGCCAGCACCCTTGGTACGGGGGGGAATGAGCAGTTCTTC. Its translation is CASTLGTGGNEQFF.